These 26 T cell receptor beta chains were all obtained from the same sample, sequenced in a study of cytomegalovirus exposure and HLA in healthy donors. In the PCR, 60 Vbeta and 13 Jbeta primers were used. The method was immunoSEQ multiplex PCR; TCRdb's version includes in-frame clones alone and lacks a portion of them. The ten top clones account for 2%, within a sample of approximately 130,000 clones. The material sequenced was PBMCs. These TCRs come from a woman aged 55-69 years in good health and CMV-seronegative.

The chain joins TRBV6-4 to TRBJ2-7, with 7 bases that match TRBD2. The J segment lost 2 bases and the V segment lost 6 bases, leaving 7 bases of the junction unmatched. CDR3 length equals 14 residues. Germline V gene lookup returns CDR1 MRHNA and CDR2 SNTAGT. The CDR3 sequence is CASSRSAGAYEQYF. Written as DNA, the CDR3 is TGTGCCAGCAGCCGATCTGCGGGGGCCTACGAGCAGTACTTC.

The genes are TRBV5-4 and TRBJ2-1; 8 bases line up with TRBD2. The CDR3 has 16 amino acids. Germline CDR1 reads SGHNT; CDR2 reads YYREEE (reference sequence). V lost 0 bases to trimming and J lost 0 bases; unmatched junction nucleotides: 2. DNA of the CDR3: TGTGCCAGCAGCTTGGCACGGGGGGGCTCCTACAATGAGCAGTTCTTC. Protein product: CASSLARGGSYNEQFF.

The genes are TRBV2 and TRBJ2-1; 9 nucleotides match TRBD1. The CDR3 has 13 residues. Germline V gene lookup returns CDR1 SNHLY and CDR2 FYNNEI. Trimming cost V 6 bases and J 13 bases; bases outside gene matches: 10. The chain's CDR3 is CASSSEGTGSQFF. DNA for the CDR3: TGTGCCAGCAGCAGCGAGGGGACAGGGTCACAGTTCTTC.

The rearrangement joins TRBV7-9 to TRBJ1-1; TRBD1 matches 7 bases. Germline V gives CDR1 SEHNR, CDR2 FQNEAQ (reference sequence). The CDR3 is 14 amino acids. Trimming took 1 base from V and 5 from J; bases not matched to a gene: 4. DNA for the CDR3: TGTGCCAGCAGCTTAGAGACAGGGCGGACTGAAGCTTTCTTT. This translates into CASSLETGRTEAFF.

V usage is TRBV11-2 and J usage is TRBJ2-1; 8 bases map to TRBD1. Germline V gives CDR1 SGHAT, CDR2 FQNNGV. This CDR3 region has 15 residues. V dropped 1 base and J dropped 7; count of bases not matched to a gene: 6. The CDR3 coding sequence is TGTGCCAGCAGCTTAGGTGTGACAGGGGCAAATGAGCAGTTCTTC. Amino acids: CASSLGVTGANEQFF.

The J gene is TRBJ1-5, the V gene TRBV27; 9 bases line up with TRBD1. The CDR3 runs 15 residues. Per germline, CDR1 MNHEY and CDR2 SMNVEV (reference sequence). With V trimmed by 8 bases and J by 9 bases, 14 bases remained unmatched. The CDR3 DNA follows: TGTGCCAGCGGCGGGACAGGGAGGGGGGTCTCGCCCCAGCATTTT. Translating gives CASGGTGRGVSPQHF.

The CDR3 sequence is CASSLLGDSNQPQHF. CDR3 coding DNA: TGTGCCAGCAGCTTGCTCGGGGATAGCAATCAGCCCCAGCATTTT. The genes are TRBV5-5 and TRBJ1-5; unclear D gene. The CDR3 extends over 15 amino acids. V was trimmed by 1 base and J by 0 bases, leaving 8 bases between them. Germline lookup yields CDR1 SGHKS and CDR2 YYEKEE (reference sequence).

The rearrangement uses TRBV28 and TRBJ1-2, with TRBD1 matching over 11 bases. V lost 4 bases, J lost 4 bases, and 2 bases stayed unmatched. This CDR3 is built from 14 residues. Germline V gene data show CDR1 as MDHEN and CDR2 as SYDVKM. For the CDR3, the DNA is TGTGCCAGCAGTTGGGACAGGGGGTCCTATGGCTACACCTTC. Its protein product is CASSWDRGSYGYTF.

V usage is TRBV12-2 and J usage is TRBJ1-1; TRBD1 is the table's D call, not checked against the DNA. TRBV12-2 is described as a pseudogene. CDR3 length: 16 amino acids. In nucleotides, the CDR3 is TGTGCAAGTCGCTTAGGGGGACAGACTCTTAACACTGAAGCTTTCTTT. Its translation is CASRLGGQTLNTEAFF.

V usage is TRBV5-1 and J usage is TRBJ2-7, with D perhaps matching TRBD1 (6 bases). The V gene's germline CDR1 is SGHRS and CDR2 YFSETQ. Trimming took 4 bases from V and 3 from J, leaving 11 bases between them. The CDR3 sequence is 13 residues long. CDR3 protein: CASSPGQSYEQYF. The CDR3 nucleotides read TGCGCCAGCAGCCCGGGACAAAGCTACGAGCAGTACTTC.

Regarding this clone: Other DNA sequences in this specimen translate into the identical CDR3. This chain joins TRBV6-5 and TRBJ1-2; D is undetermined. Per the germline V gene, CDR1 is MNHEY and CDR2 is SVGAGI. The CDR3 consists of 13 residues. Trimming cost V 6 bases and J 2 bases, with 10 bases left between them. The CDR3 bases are TGTGCCAGCAGCCCTGGCACAAACTATGGCTACACCTTC. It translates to CASSPGTNYGYTF.

DNA of the CDR3: TGTGCCAGCAAACCAACAGGGATGGCCTTTAACTATGGCTACACCTTC. This translates into CASKPTGMAFNYGYTF. The chain employs TRBV25-1 and TRBJ1-2; D may be TRBD1 (6 bases). In germline, CDR1 is MGHDK, CDR2 SYGVNS. The V gene lost 7 bases and the J gene lost 1 base, with 19 bases spanning the gap. This CDR3 is 16 amino acids long.

CDR3 DNA: TGTGCCAGCAGTAGGGGATGGGGGAACACTGAAGCTTTCTTT. This gives the protein CASSRGWGNTEAFF. The V call is TRBV27, the J call TRBJ1-1, with a tentative D call TRBD1 (5 bases). This CDR3 contains 14 residues. Germline CDR1 reads MNHEY; CDR2 reads SMNVEV (reference sequence). Between the trimmed V and J ends, which lost 5 bases and 1 base, there was a span of 11 bases.

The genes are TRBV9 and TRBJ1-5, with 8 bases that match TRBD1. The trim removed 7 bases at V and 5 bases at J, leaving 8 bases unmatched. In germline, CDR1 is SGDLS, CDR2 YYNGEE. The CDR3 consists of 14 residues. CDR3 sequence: CASSDRVLDQPQHF. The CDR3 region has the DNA TGTGCCAGCTCGGACAGGGTGTTGGATCAGCCCCAGCATTTT.

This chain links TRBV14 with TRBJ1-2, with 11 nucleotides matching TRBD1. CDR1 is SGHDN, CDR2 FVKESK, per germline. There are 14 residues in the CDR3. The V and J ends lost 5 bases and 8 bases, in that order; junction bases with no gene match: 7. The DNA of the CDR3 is TGTGCCAGCAGCGAAGGACAGGGGGCGCGGGGCTACACCTTC. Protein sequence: CASSEGQGARGYTF.

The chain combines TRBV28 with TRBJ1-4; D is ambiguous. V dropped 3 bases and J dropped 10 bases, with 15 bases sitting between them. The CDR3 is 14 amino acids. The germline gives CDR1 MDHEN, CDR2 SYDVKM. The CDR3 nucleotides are TGTGCCAGCAGTTTCTCTCGGTTAGGCGGAAAACTGTTTTTT. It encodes CASSFSRLGGKLFF.

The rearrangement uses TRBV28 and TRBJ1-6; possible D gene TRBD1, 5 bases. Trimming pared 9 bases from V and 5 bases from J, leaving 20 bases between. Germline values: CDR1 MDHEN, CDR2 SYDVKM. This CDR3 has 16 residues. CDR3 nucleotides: TGTGCCAGTAAAGAATTAGGGGAGGGTAATAATTCACCCCTCCACTTT. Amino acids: CASKELGEGNNSPLHF.

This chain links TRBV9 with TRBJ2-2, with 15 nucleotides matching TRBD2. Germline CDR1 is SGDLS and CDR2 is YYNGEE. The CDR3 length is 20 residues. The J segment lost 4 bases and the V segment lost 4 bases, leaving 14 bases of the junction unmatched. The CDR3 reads CASSLRMRTSGGAVTGELFF. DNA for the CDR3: TGTGCCAGCAGCCTACGAATGAGGACTAGCGGGGGGGCGGTCACCGGGGAGCTGTTTTTT.

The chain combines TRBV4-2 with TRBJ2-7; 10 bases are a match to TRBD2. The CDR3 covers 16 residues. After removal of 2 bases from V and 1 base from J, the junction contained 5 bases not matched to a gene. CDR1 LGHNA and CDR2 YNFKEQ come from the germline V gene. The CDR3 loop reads CASSQSAGGPSYEQYF. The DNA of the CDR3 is TGTGCCAGCAGCCAATCAGCGGGAGGGCCATCCTACGAGCAGTACTTC.

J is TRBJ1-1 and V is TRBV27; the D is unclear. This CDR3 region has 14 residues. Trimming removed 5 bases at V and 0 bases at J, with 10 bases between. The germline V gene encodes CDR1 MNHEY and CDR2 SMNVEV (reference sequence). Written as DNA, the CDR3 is TGTGCCAGCAGTCTCAGAGACATGAACACTGAAGCTTTCTTT. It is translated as CASSLRDMNTEAFF.

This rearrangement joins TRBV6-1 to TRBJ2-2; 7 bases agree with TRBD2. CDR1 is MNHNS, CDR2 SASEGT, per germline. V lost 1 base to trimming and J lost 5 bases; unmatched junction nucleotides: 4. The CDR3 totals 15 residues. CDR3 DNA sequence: TGTGCCAGCAGTGAAGATGGGCGGGGGACCGGGGAGCTGTTTTTT. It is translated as CASSEDGRGTGELFF.

For the CDR3, the DNA is TGCGCCAGCAGCTTGGGACAGGGGCGAATCCAAGAGACCCAGTACTTC. Translating gives CASSLGQGRIQETQYF. The V gene is TRBV5-1, the J gene TRBJ2-5, with 8 positions matching TRBD1. V gave up 0 bases and J gave up 1 base; unmatched junction bases: 5. The germline V gene has CDR1 SGHRS and CDR2 YFSETQ. This CDR3 is built from 16 residues.

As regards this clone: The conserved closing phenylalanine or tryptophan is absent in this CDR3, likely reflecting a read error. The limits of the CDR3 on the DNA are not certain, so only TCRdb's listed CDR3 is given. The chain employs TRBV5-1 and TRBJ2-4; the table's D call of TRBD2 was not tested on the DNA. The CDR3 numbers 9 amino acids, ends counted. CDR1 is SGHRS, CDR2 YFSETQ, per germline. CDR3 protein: CASSLFWRV.

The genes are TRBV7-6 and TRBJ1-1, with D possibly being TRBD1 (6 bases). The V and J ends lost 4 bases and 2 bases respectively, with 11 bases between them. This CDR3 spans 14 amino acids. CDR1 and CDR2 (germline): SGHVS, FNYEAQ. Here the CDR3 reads CASSSRTANTEAFF. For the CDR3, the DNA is TGTGCCAGCAGCTCACGGACAGCCAACACTGAAGCTTTCTTT.

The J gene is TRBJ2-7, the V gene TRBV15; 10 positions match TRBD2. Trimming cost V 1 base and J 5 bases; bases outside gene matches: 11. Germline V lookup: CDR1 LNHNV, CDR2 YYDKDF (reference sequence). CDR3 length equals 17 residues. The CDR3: CATSRAKAGTSVHEQYF. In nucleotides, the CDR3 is TGTGCCACCAGCAGAGCGAAAGCCGGGACTAGCGTCCACGAGCAGTACTTC.

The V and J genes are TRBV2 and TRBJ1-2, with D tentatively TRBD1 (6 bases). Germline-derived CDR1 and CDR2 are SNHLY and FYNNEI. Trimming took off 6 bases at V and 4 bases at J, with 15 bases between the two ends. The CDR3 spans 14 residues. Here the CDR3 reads CASRDDGGGYGYTF. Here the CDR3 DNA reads TGTGCCAGCAGGGACGATGGGGGCGGCTATGGCTACACCTTC.